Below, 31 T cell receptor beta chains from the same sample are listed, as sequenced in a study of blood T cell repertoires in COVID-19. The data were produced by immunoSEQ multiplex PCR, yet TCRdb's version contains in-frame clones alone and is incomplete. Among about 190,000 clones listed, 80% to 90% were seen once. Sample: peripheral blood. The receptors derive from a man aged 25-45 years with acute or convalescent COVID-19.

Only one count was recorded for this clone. CDR3 coding DNA: TGCGCCAGCAGCTCGTTGGGGACAGGGAGAGAGACCCAGTACTTC. This sequence encodes CASSSLGTGRETQYF. This chain uses TRBV5-1 with TRBJ2-5; TRBD1 aligns across 9 bases. The CDR3 consists of 15 residues. Germline CDR1 SGHRS, CDR2 YFSETQ. The V gene end was trimmed by 3 bases and the J gene end by 4 bases; junction bases not matched to a gene: 7.

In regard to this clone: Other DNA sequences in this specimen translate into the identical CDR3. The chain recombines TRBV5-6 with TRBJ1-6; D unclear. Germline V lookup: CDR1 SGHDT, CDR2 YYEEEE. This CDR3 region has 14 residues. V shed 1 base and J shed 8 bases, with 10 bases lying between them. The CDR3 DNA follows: TGTGCCAGCAGCTTGTTACGAGGATATTCACCCCTCCACTTT. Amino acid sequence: CASSLLRGYSPLHF.

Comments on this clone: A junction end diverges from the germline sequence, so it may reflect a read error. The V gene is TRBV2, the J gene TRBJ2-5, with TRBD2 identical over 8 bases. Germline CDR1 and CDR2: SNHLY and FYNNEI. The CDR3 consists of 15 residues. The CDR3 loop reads CASSESGGNQESQYF. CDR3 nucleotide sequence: TGTGCCAGCAGTGAGAGCGGGGGAAATCAAGAGTCCCAGTACTTC.

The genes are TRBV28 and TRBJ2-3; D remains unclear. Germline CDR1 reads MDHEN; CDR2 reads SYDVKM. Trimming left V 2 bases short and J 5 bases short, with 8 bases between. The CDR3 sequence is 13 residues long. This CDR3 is CASSLISRDTQYF. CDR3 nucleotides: TGTGCCAGCAGTTTAATCTCTCGAGATACGCAGTATTTT. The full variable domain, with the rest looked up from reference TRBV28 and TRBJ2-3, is DVKVTQSSRYLVKRTGEKVFLECVQDMDHENMFWYRQDPGLGLRLIYFSYDVKMKEKGDIPEGYSVSREKKERFSLILESASTNQTSMYLCASSLISRDTQYFGPGTRLTVL.

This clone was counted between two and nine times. CDR3 bases: TGTGCCAGCAGCTCTCACCAGGGGGCTAACTATGGCTACACCTTC. Residues: CASSSHQGANYGYTF. The chain carries TRBV7-9 and TRBJ1-2; 7 positions match TRBD1. Germline CDR1 and CDR2: SEHNR and FQNEAQ (reference sequence). This CDR3 spans 15 amino acids. Trimming took 4 bases from V and 0 from J; bases not matched to a gene: 5.

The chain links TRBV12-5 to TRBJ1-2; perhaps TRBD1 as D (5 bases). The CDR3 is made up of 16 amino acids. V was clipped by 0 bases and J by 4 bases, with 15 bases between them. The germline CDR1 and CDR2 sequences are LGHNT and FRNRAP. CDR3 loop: CASGLVPRDFSYGYTF. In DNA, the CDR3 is TGTGCTAGTGGTTTGGTTCCCCGGGACTTTTCCTATGGCTACACCTTC.

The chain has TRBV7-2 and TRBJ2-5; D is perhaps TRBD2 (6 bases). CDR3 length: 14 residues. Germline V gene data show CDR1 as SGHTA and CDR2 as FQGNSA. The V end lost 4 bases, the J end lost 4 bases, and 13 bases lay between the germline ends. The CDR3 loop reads CASSSYREIETQYF. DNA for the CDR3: TGTGCCAGCAGCTCATACCGGGAGATAGAGACCCAGTACTTC. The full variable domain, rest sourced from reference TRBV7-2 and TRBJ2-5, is GAGVSQSPSNKVTEKGKDVELRCDPISGHTALYWYRQSLGQGLEFLIYFQGNSAPDKSGLPSDRFSAERTGGSVSTLTIQRTQQEDSAVYLCASSSYREIETQYFGPGTRLLVL.

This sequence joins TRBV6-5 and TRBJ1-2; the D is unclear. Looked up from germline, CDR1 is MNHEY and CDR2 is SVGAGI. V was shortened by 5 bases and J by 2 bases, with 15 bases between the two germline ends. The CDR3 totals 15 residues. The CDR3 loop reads CASSPEILPNYGYTF. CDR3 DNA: TGTGCCAGCAGTCCCGAAATACTCCCCAACTATGGCTACACCTTC.

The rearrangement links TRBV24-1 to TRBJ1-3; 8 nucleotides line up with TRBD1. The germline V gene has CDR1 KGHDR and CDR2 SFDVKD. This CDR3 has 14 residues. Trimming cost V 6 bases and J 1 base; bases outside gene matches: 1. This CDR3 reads CATSQGASGNTIYF. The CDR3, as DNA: TGTGCCACCAGTCAGGGGGCTTCTGGAAACACCATATATTTT.

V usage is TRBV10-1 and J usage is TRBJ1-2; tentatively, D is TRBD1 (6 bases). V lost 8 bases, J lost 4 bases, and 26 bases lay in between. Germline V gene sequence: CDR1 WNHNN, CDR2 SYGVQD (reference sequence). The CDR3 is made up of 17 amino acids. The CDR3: CASLKRVVTGWFYGYTF. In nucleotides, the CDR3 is TGCGCCAGCCTAAAGAGGGTGGTAACAGGGTGGTTCTATGGCTACACCTTC.

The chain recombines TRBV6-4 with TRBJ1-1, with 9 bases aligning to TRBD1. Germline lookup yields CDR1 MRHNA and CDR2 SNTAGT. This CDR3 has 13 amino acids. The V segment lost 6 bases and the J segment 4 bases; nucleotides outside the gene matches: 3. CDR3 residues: CASSQDRGTEAFF. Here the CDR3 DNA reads TGTGCCAGCAGCCAGGACAGGGGCACTGAAGCTTTCTTT.

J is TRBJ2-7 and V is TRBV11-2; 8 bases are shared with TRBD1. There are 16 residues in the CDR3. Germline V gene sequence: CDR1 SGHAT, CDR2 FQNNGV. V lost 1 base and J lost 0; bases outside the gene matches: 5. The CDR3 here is CASSLVVGTGSYEQYF. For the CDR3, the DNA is TGTGCCAGCAGCTTAGTGGTAGGGACAGGCTCCTACGAGCAGTACTTC.

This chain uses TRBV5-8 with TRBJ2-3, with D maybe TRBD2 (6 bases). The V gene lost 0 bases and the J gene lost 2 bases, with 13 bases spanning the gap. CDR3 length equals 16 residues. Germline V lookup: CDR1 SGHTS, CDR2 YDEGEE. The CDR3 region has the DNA TGTGCCAGCAGCTTGGTAGGCGGAGGGGCCACAGATACGCAGTATTTT. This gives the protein CASSLVGGGATDTQYF.

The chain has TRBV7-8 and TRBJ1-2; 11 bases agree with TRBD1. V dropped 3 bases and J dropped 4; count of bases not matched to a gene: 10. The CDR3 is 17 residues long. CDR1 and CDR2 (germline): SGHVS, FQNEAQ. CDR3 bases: TGTGCCAGCAGCTTCCGCAGTCCCGGGACAGGGGGCTATGGCTACACCTTC. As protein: CASSFRSPGTGGYGYTF.

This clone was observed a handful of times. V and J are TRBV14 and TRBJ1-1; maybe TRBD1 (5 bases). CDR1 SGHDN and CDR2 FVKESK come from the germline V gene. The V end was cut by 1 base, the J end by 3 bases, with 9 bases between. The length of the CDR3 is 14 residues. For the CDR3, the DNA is TGTGCCAGCAGCCAAGTCAGGGTAGACACTGAAGCTTTCTTT. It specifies CASSQVRVDTEAFF.

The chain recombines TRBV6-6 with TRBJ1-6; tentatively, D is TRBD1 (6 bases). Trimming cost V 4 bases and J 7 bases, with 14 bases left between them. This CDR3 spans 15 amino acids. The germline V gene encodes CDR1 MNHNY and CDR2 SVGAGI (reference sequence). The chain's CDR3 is CASSSGQLFNSPLHF. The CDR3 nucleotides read TGTGCCAGCAGTTCAGGACAGTTGTTCAATTCACCCCTCCACTTT.

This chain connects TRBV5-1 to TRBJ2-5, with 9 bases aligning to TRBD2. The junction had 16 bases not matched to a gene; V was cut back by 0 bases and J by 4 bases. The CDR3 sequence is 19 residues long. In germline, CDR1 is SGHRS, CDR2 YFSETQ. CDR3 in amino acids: CASSLAASGASRGSETQYF. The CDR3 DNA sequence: TGCGCCAGCAGCTTGGCTGCTAGCGGGGCCTCTAGGGGGTCAGAGACCCAGTACTTC.

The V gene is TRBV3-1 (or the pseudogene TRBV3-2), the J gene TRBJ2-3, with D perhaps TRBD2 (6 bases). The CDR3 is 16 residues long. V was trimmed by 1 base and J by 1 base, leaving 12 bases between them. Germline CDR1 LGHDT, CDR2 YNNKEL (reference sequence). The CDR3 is CASSQVVGRRTDTQYF. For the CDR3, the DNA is TGTGCCAGCAGCCAAGTTGTTGGGAGGCGCACAGATACGCAGTATTTT.

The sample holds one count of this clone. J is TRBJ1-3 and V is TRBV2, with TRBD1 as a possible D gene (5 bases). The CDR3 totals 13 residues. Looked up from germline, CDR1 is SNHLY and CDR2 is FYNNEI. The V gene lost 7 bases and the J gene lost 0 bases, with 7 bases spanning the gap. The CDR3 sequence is CASTQGSGNTIYF. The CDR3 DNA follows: TGTGCCAGCACCCAGGGCTCTGGAAACACCATATATTTT.

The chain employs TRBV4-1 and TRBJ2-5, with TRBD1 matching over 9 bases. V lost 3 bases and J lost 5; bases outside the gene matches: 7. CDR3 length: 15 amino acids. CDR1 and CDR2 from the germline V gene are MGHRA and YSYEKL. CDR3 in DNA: TGCGCCAGCAGCCACGGGAACAGGGGGCAGGAGACCCAGTACTTC. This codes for CASSHGNRGQETQYF.

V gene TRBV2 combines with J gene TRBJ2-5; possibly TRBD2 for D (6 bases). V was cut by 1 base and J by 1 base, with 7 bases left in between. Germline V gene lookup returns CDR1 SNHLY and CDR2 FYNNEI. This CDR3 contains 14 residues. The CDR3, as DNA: TGTGCCAGCAGTGAAGGTAGCGGCCAAGAGACCCAGTACTTC. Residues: CASSEGSGQETQYF.

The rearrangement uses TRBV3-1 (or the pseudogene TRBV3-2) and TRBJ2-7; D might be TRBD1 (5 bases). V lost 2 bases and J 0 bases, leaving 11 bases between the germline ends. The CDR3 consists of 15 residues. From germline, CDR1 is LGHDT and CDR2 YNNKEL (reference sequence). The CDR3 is CASSQRGPPSYEQYF. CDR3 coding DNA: TGTGCCAGCAGCCAAAGGGGTCCTCCCTCCTACGAGCAGTACTTC.

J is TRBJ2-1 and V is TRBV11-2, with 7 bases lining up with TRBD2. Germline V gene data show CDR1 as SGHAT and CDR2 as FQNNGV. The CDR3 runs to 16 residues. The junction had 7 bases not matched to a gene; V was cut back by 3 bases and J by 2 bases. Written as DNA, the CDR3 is TGTGCCAGCAGCTTTTACGGGCTAGCGGCCTACAATGAGCAGTTCTTC. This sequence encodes CASSFYGLAAYNEQFF.

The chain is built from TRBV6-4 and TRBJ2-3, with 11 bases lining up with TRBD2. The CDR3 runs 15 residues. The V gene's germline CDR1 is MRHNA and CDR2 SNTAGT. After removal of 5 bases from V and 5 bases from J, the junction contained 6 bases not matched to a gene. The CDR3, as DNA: TGTGCCAGCAGTTATAGCGGGAGGGCCCAAGATACGCAGTATTTT. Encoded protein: CASSYSGRAQDTQYF.

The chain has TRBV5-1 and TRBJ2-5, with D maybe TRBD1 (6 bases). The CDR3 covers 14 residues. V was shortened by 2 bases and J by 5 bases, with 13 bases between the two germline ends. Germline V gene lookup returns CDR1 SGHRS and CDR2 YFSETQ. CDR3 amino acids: CASSLGGRWETQYF. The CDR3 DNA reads TGCGCCAGCAGCTTAGGGGGAAGGTGGGAGACCCAGTACTTC. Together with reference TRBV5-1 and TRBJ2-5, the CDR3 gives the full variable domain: KAGVTQTPRYLIKTRGQQVTLSCSPISGHRSVSWYQQTPGQGLQFLFEYFSETQRNKGNFPGRFSGRQFSNSRSEMNVSTLELGDSALYLCASSLGGRWETQYFGPGTRLLVL.

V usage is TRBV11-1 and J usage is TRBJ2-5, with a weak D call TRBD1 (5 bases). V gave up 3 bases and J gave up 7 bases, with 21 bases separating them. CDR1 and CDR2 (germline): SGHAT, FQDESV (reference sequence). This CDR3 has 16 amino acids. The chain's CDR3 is CASSFFDSSNLGTQYF. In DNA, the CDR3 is TGTGCCAGCAGCTTTTTCGACAGCTCAAACCTAGGGACCCAGTACTTC.

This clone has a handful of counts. The CDR3 loop is CASSQEGTSGRSYEQYF. The CDR3, as DNA: TGTGCCAGCAGCCAAGAGGGTACTAGCGGGAGGTCCTACGAGCAGTACTTC. This chain connects TRBV4-2 to TRBJ2-7; TRBD2 matches at 12 bases. This CDR3 has 17 amino acids. With 0 bases clipped from V and 1 base from J, the junction kept 4 bases outside the gene matches. Germline V CDR1 and CDR2: LGHNA, YNFKEQ.

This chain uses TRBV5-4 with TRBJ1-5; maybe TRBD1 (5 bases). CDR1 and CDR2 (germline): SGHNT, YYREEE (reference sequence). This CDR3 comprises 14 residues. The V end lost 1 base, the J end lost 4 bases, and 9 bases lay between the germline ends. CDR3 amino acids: CASSLKGANQPQHF. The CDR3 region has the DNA TGTGCCAGCAGCTTGAAAGGGGCAAATCAGCCCCAGCATTTT.

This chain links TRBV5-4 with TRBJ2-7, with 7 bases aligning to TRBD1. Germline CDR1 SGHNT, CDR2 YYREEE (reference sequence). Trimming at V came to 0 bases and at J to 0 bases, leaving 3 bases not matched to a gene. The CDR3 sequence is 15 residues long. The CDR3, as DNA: TGTGCCAGCAGCTTGGGGACAGGATACTCCTACGAGCAGTACTTC. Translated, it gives CASSLGTGYSYEQYF.

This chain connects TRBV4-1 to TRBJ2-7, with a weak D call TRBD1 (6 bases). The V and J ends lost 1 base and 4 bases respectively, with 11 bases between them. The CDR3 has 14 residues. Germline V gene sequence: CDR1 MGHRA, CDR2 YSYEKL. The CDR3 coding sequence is TGCGCCAGCAGCCAAGCCCCGACAGGATACGAGCAGTACTTC. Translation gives CASSQAPTGYEQYF.

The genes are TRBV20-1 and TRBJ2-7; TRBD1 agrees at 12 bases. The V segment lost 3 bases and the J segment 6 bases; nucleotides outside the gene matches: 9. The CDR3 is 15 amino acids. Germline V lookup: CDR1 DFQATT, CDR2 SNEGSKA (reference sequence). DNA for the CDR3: TGCAGTGCTAGTACCCCCGGGACAGGGGGCTTCGAGCAGTACTTC. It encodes CSASTPGTGGFEQYF.